This passage covers 31 T cell receptor beta chains from one sample sequenced in a study of T cell clonality in common variable immunodeficiency. Points from the study as a whole: Reportedly, TCR beta sequences from common variable immunodeficiency showed fewer deletions and N-nucleotide insertions.

Sequencing used immunoSEQ multiplex PCR; TCRdb keeps in-frame clones, though not all of them. This sample has about 42,000 clones, each found more than once. Antigens of these TCRs are unknown. The sample comprised peripheral blood mononuclear cells. The receptors were sampled from a human donor with common variable immunodeficiency.

As to this clone: The read falls 3 residues short of the CDR3 end, and the missing part is taken from the germline J gene. The rearrangement links TRBV7-8 to TRBJ2-5; TRBD2 aligns across 7 bases. V lost 3 bases to trimming and J lost 5 bases; unmatched junction nucleotides: 6. The CDR3 loop spans 14 amino acids. Germline V gene lookup returns CDR1 SGHVS and CDR2 FQNEAQ. The CDR3 bases that were read are TGTGCCAGCAGCTTGAGGGGAGGGCGGGAGACC. Translating it yields CASSLRGGRET. The entire CDR3 protein reads CASSLRGGRETQYF.

Worth noting for this clone: The CDR3 is cut off 3 residues early in the read; its end comes from the germline J gene. This sequence joins TRBV23-1 and TRBJ2-2, with TRBD2 as a possible D gene (6 bases). TRBV23-1 is known as an ORF, though its function is uncertain. Trimming removed 4 bases at V and 2 bases at J, with 14 bases between. The CDR3 contains 16 residues. CDR3 in amino acids: CASSPRDSFNTGELFF. Incomplete CDR3 DNA: TGCGCCAGCAGTCCACGGGACTCATTTAACACCGGGGAG.

This clone was observed at least ten times. The read stops 3 residues short of the end of the CDR3; the missing end is completed from the germline J gene. The chain employs TRBV19 and TRBJ1-2; 7 bases align to TRBD1. This CDR3 is built from 13 residues. Trimming at V came to 8 bases and at J to 7 bases, leaving 10 bases not matched to a gene. Per germline, CDR1 LNHDA and CDR2 SQIVND (reference sequence). The CDR3 loop reads CASGTTGSLGYTF. The covered CDR3 bases are TGTGCCAGTGGGACGACAGGGAGCCTTGGC.

This clone has just a few counts. The CDR3 end falls 3 residues outside the read, so it is completed with the germline J gene. This chain links TRBV2 with TRBJ2-1, with D maybe TRBD2 (6 bases). CDR1 is SNHLY, CDR2 FYNNEI, per germline. This CDR3 is 14 amino acids long. The V end was cut by 8 bases, the J end by 3 bases, with 14 bases between. This CDR3 reads CASSTGTYYNEQFF. The covered CDR3 bases are TGTGCCAGCTCTACCGGGACTTACTACAATGAG.

Ten or more counts support this clone. The CDR3 is cut off 3 residues early in the read; its end comes from the germline J gene. J is TRBJ1-1 and V is TRBV29-1; TRBD1 is a possible D gene (5 bases). The V end was cut by 6 bases, the J end by 4 bases, with 15 bases between. The CDR3 has 13 amino acids. Germline loops: CDR1 SQVTM, CDR2 ANQGSEA. CDR3 loop: CSVIQRGSTEAFF. Incomplete CDR3 DNA: TGCAGCGTCATCCAGAGGGGAAGCACTGAA.

This clone was observed at least ten times. The missing CDR3 end, 3 residues past where the read stops, is filled in from the germline J gene. This chain links TRBV5-4 with TRBJ1-6; D is uncertain. The CDR3 sequence is 15 residues long. V lost 7 bases and J 3 bases, leaving 14 bases between the germline ends. CDR1 SGHNT and CDR2 YYREEE come from the germline V gene (reference sequence). The CDR3 sequence: CASRDGGDYNSPLHF. Partial CDR3 DNA: TGTGCCAGCCGGGATGGCGGGGACTATAATTCACCC.

This clone was observed a few times. The read gets to within 3 residues of the CDR3 end, and the germline J gene fills in the rest. The V gene is TRBV19, the J gene TRBJ1-6; 7 bases are shared with TRBD1. CDR1 is LNHDA, CDR2 SQIVND, per germline (reference sequence). The CDR3 is 14 residues long. The J segment lost 9 bases and the V segment lost 3 bases, leaving 5 bases of the junction unmatched. The sequenced part of the CDR3 DNA is TGTGCCAGTAGTATGATGGGACAGTCTTCACCC. Translated: CASSMMGQSSP. The complete CDR3 sequence is CASSMMGQSSPLHF.

This clone appeared many times. CDR3 amino acids: CASSASGRVHEQFF. Incomplete CDR3 DNA: TGTGCCAGCAGTGCTAGCGGGAGGGTTCATGAG. The genes are TRBV6-4 and TRBJ2-1; 12 bases agree with TRBD2. The read ends 3 residues before the CDR3 terminus; that terminus is restored from the germline J gene. From germline, CDR1 is MRHNA and CDR2 SNTAGT. The CDR3 is made up of 14 amino acids. V lost 4 bases and J lost 8; bases outside the gene matches: 3.

In this sample, this clone turned up many times. Coverage ceases 3 residues before the CDR3 finishes, and the germline J gene fills in the end. The genes are TRBV11-2 and TRBJ1-1; D is uncertain. CDR3 size: 14 residues. With 5 bases removed from V and 1 base from J, the gap between germline ends came to 11 bases. Per the germline V gene, CDR1 is SGHAT and CDR2 is FQNNGV. CDR3 bases read: TGTGCCAGCAGCCTCAGGTCCCCGAACACTGAA. Protein sequence: CASSLRSPNTE. The entire CDR3 sequence reads CASSLRSPNTEAFF.

This clone was recorded at least ten times. The missing CDR3 end, 3 residues past where the read stops, is filled in from the germline J gene. This chain links TRBV6-1 with TRBJ2-2; D gene unclear. The CDR3 spans 15 residues. The V and J ends lost 3 bases and 2 bases respectively, with 10 bases between them. Germline V lookup: CDR1 MNHNS, CDR2 SASEGT. CDR3 bases read: TGTGCCAGCAGTGATGCTGGTCTAAACACCGGGGAG. This sequence encodes CASSDAGLNTGE. From start to end, the CDR3 is CASSDAGLNTGELFF.

A few counts support this clone. The CDR3 end is not reached by the read, which stops 3 residues before it; the germline J gene fills it in. The chain couples TRBV20-1 to TRBJ2-7; 11 nucleotides agree with TRBD2. The V segment lost 1 base and the J segment 3 bases; nucleotides outside the gene matches: 2. The CDR3 runs to 14 residues. Per the germline V gene, CDR1 is DFQATT and CDR2 is SNEGSKA (reference sequence). CDR3 residues: CSARAGTSGYEQYF. The CDR3 DNA, read in part, is TGCAGTGCTAGAGCCGGGACTAGCGGCTACGAG.

As concerns this clone: The CDR3 is cut off 3 residues early in the read; its end comes from the germline J gene. The rearrangement uses TRBV11-1 and TRBJ2-1, with TRBD1 as a possible D gene (5 bases). CDR1 and CDR2 from the germline V gene are SGHAT and FQDESV (reference sequence). The CDR3 is 13 residues long. V was clipped by 5 bases and J by 9 bases, with 14 bases between them. The CDR3 DNA, read in part, is TGTGCCAGCAGCCATAGGGTTGGGGCTGAG. As protein: CASSHRVGAE. The whole CDR3 sequence reads CASSHRVGAEQFF.

The DNA read from the CDR3 is TGTGCCAGTAGTGTCCGGACAGGCTTCTATGGC. Amino acids: CASSVRTGFYG. The CDR3 as a whole reads CASSVRTGFYGYTF. This chain links TRBV19 with TRBJ1-2; 7 bases map to TRBD1. The read ends 3 residues before the CDR3 terminus; that terminus is restored from the germline J gene. CDR3 length: 14 residues. CDR1 and CDR2 (germline): LNHDA, SQIVND (reference sequence). V trimming: 5 bases; J trimming: 4 bases; junction bases outside the gene matches: 7.

The sample holds many counts of this clone. The read terminates 3 residues ahead of where the CDR3 ends, so the germline J gene completes it. The rearrangement uses TRBV4-2 and TRBJ1-1, with 9 bases that match TRBD1. V trimming: 4 bases; J trimming: 0 bases; junction bases outside the gene matches: 12. The CDR3 sequence is 18 residues long. Germline V gene data show CDR1 as LGHNA and CDR2 as YNFKEQ. Partial CDR3 DNA: TGTGCCAGCAGCCCATTGTTGACAGGGGGTGGAGTGAACACTGAA. Protein: CASSPLLTGGGVNTE. The entire CDR3 protein reads CASSPLLTGGGVNTEAFF.

This clone was recorded at least ten times. From the germline J gene comes the end of the CDR3, since the read stops 3 residues before it. The rearrangement uses TRBV6-2 or TRBV6-3 and TRBJ2-5; D unresolved. The germline gives CDR1 MNHEY, CDR2 SVGEGT. This CDR3 has 11 amino acids. The germline V and J ends were trimmed by 5 bases and 2 bases, with 3 bases remaining between them. The sequenced part of the CDR3 DNA is TGTGCCAGCAGTCCACAAGAGACC. Residues: CASSPQET. The full CDR3 protein is CASSPQETQYF.

A word on this clone: The read ends 3 residues before the CDR3 terminus; that terminus is restored from the germline J gene. This sequence joins TRBV20-1 and TRBJ2-7; D is ambiguous. The CDR3 is 12 residues long. Deletions cut 6 bases from V and 3 bases from J, with 12 bases between. CDR1 DFQATT and CDR2 SNEGSKA come from the germline V gene (reference sequence). The CDR3 bases that were read are TGCAGTGCCATTACACAGAGCTACGAG. This codes for CSAITQSYE. The full CDR3 is CSAITQSYEQYF.

There are many counts of this clone. The read ends 3 residues before the CDR3 terminus; that terminus is restored from the germline J gene. The V and J genes are TRBV7-8 and TRBJ1-6, with a tentative D call TRBD1 (5 bases). This CDR3 spans 15 amino acids. Germline values: CDR1 SGHVS, CDR2 FQNEAQ. Trimming removed 0 bases from V and 9 bases from J, with 12 bases in between. Incomplete CDR3 DNA: TGTGCCAGCAGCTTAGCCCGGGACTCTGGTTCACCC. Protein product: CASSLARDSGSP. The CDR3 in full is CASSLARDSGSPLHF.

Many counts were recorded for this clone. The read comes to an end 3 residues before the CDR3 does, leaving the germline J gene to fill in the end. The rearrangement joins TRBV7-8 to TRBJ2-3, with 7 bases that match TRBD2. There are 16 residues in the CDR3. Germline CDR1 reads SGHVS; CDR2 reads FQNEAQ. The ends lost 5 bases at V and 3 bases at J; junction bases unmatched: 11. The CDR3 region is CASSPRLAIYTDTQYF. The CDR3 bases that were read are TGTGCCAGCAGCCCCCGACTAGCAATATATACAGATACG. The full variable domain, rest sourced from reference TRBV7-8 and TRBJ2-3, is GAGVSQSPRYKVAKRGQDVALRCDPISGHVSLFWYQQALGQGPEFLTYFQNEAQLDKSGLPSDRFFAERPEGSVSTLKIQRTQQEDSAVYLCASSPRLAIYTDTQYFGPGTRLTVL.

Comment on this clone: The CDR3 is cut off 3 residues early in the read; its end comes from the germline J gene. The J gene is TRBJ1-5, the V gene TRBV30; D may be TRBD1 (5 bases). Trimming removed 0 bases at V and 4 bases at J, with 16 bases between. The CDR3 has 16 residues. Germline-derived CDR1 and CDR2 are GTSNPN and SVGIG (reference sequence). CDR3 DNA, as far as it was read: TGTGCCTGGAGTGTAAGTGAGGGGCAGCTTAATCAGCCC. Translation: CAWSVSEGQLNQP. The entire CDR3 is CAWSVSEGQLNQPQHF.

This clone was seen many times. The read gets to within 3 residues of the CDR3 end, and the germline J gene fills in the rest. The chain is built from TRBV14 and TRBJ2-5, with TRBD1 matching 8 bases. Germline V gene data show CDR1 as SGHDN and CDR2 as FVKESK. The CDR3 is 16 amino acids. V gave up 0 bases and J gave up 3 bases; unmatched junction bases: 6. CDR3 bases read: TGTGCCAGCAGCCAAGATCCCGGACAGGGTAAAGAGACC. This encodes CASSQDPGQGKET. The complete CDR3 protein is CASSQDPGQGKETQYF.

This clone was seen only a few times. The read ends 3 residues shy of where the CDR3 ends; the end is completed using the germline J gene. This chain uses TRBV6-4 with TRBJ2-7; 13 bases line up with TRBD2. Unmatched junction bases numbered 10, after V lost 0 bases and J lost 2 bases. The germline V gene encodes CDR1 MRHNA and CDR2 SNTAGT. CDR3 length: 19 residues. The CDR3 bases that were read are TGTGCCAGCAGTGACTCCGGACTAGCGGGGGCCCGGATCACCTACGAG. It translates to CASSDSGLAGARITYE. The CDR3 in full is CASSDSGLAGARITYEQYF.

Turning to this clone: The sequenced fragment ends 3 residues before the CDR3 boundary, so the rest is inferred from the germline J gene. This chain connects TRBV13 to TRBJ2-3; 10 nucleotides match TRBD2. Trimming cost V 4 bases and J 4 bases; bases outside gene matches: 11. CDR3 length: 17 amino acids. Germline lookup yields CDR1 PRHDT and CDR2 FYEKMQ (reference sequence). CDR3 in amino acids: CASSSPWTSGTPDTQYF. CDR3 DNA (partial): TGTGCCAGCAGCTCGCCCTGGACTAGCGGAACCCCAGATACG. The whole variable domain, filled in from reference TRBV13 and TRBJ2-3, reads AAGVIQSPRHLIKEKRETATLKCYPIPRHDTVYWYQQGPGQDPQFLISFYEKMQSDKGSIPDRFSAQQFSDYHSELNMSSLELGDSALYFCASSSPWTSGTPDTQYFGPGTRLTVL.

This clone was observed many times. The DNA ends 3 residues before the CDR3 does, and the rest of the CDR3 is filled in from the germline J gene. This sequence joins TRBV6-2 or TRBV6-3 and TRBJ2-5; 11 bases line up with TRBD2. The CDR3 loop spans 16 amino acids. Germline-derived CDR1 and CDR2 are MNHEY and SVGEGT. Trimming removed 5 bases from V and 4 bases from J; junction bases left unmatched: 9. CDR3 residues: CASSTMTSGVIETQYF. CDR3 DNA (partial): TGTGCCAGCAGTACGATGACTAGCGGGGTGATAGAGACC.

Remarks on this clone: The observed sequence ends 3 residues before the CDR3 terminus, with the missing tail filled in from the germline J gene. This sequence joins TRBV20-1 and TRBJ2-7; 12 nucleotides agree with TRBD2. Germline-derived CDR1 and CDR2 are DFQATT and SNEGSKA (reference sequence). This CDR3 comprises 13 residues. Trimming removed 6 bases from V and 4 bases from J; junction bases left unmatched: 4. Incomplete CDR3 DNA: TGCAGTGCACCTCTAGCGGGAGGGTACGAG. As protein: CSAPLAGGYE. The full CDR3 protein is CSAPLAGGYEQYF.

This clone was picked up many times. The read halts 3 residues ahead of the CDR3 end, with the missing end drawn from the germline J gene. The chain joins TRBV20-1 to TRBJ1-5, with unresolved D. CDR1 is DFQATT and CDR2 is SNEGSKA in the germline V gene (reference sequence). The CDR3 consists of 14 residues. V lost 6 bases and J 1 base, leaving 13 bases between the germline ends. Here the CDR3 reads CSAGSRGSNQPQHF. The DNA read from the CDR3 is TGCAGTGCCGGATCGCGAGGGAGCAATCAGCCC.

In the case of this clone: The read terminates 3 residues before the CDR3 end, so the remaining end is supplied by the germline J gene. This chain joins TRBV19 and TRBJ2-7; tentative D call: TRBD1 (6 bases). V was cut by 7 bases and J by 6 bases, with 16 bases left in between. The CDR3 consists of 13 residues. Germline lookup yields CDR1 LNHDA and CDR2 SQIVND (reference sequence). CDR3 DNA, as far as it was read: TGTGCCAGTACCCAGGGGCGGGCCGGCGAG. The encoded protein is CASTQGRAGE. The full-length CDR3 reads as CASTQGRAGEQYF. The full variable domain, with the rest looked up from reference TRBV19 and TRBJ2-7, is DGGITQSPKYLFRKEGQNVTLSCEQNLNHDAMYWYRQDPGQGLRLIYYSQIVNDFQKGDIAEGYSVSREKKESFPLTVTSAQKNPTAFYLCASTQGRAGEQYFGPGTRLTVT.

There are many counts of this clone. The CDR3 extends 3 residues past the end of the read, so its final part is completed from the germline J gene. The chain employs TRBV7-9 and TRBJ1-1; D perhaps matches TRBD1 (6 bases). The CDR3 is made up of 14 amino acids. V was cut by 6 bases and J by 5 bases, with 16 bases left in between. Germline assignment: CDR1 SEHNR and CDR2 FQNEAQ (reference sequence). The part of the CDR3 DNA that was read is TGTGCCAGCAGTAGAGGGGGATTGGGTACTGAA. Its translation: CASSRGGLGTE. The whole CDR3 reads CASSRGGLGTEAFF. Full variable domain (missing parts from reference TRBV7-9 and TRBJ1-1): DTGVSQNPRHKITKRGQNVTFRCDPISEHNRLYWYRQTLGQGPEFLTYFQNEAQLEKSRLLSDRFSAERPKGSFSTLEIQRTEQGDSAMYLCASSRGGLGTEAFFGQGTRLTVV.

The table lists this clone with many counts. The observed sequence ends 3 residues before the CDR3 terminus, with the missing tail filled in from the germline J gene. The chain links TRBV5-1 to TRBJ2-2; possibly TRBD2 for D (6 bases). CDR3 length: 14 amino acids. The V end lost 0 bases, the J end lost 5 bases, and 8 bases lay between the germline ends. Germline V gene lookup returns CDR1 SGHRS and CDR2 YFSETQ. The DNA read from the CDR3 is TGCGCCAGCAGCTTGGCCGGGGGTACCGGGGAG. Translating gives CASSLAGGTGE. The full CDR3 protein is CASSLAGGTGELFF.

This clone has ten or more counts. The read falls 3 residues short of the CDR3 end, and the missing part is taken from the germline J gene. The genes are TRBV18 and TRBJ2-7; the D gene is possibly TRBD2 (5 bases). Trimming cost V 3 bases and J 0 bases, with 9 bases left between them. Germline CDR1 reads KGHSH; CDR2 reads LQKENI. The CDR3 runs to 14 residues. Partial CDR3 DNA: TGTGCCAGCTCACCTAGCGATTTCTCCTACGAG. Residues: CASSPSDFSYE. The whole CDR3 protein is CASSPSDFSYEQYF.

The sample holds many counts of this clone. The DNA ends 3 residues before the CDR3 does, and the rest of the CDR3 is filled in from the germline J gene. V gene TRBV10-1 combines with J gene TRBJ1-3; D possibly corresponds to TRBD1 (6 bases). Trimming stripped 6 bases from V and 2 bases from J, with 11 bases between. Looked up from germline, CDR1 is WNHNN and CDR2 is SYGVQD (reference sequence). The CDR3 totals 14 residues. The covered CDR3 bases are TGCGCCAGCAGCAGGGGTGACGCTGGAAACACC. It encodes CASSRGDAGNT. The entire CDR3 protein reads CASSRGDAGNTIYF.

This clone was recorded a few times. Read coverage stops 3 residues before the CDR3 terminus; the germline J gene supplies the remainder. The chain employs TRBV5-1 and TRBJ2-7; D may correspond to TRBD1 or TRBD2 (7 bases each). Germline-derived CDR1 and CDR2 are SGHRS and YFSETQ. The V gene lost 4 bases and the J gene lost 3 bases, with 23 bases spanning the gap. The CDR3 runs 17 residues. The CDR3 loop reads CASSPTGGRGRVYEQYF. The CDR3 bases that were read are TGCGCCAGCAGCCCCACCGGAGGGAGGGGGCGAGTCTACGAG.